This TCR beta chain was recorded in a study of T cell responses to AZD1222 COVID-19 vaccine. Findings and limits, study-wide: Among spike-specific TCRs, nearly half reportedly target unmutated variant regions.

Germline V gene data show CDR1 as SGHTA and CDR2 as FQGTGA. Trimming pared 2 bases from V and 5 bases from J, leaving 10 bases between. This CDR3 region has 15 residues. The table came from immunoSEQ multiplex PCR; TCRdb's copy has only in-frame clones and leaves some out. Of fewer than 200,000 clones in the sample, more than 80% are singletons; the top ten hold about 3.6%. This clone was recorded a few times. Its specificity is unknown. The clonotype was recovered from an adult who received the MenACWY meningococcal vaccine as a control. This rearrangement joins TRBV7-3 to TRBJ1-6; perhaps TRBD1 as D (5 bases). The starting material was peripheral blood, obtained 28 days after the second dose of the MenACWY control vaccine. The chain's CDR3 is CASSLYGGNNSPLHF. DNA of the CDR3: TGTGCCAGCAGCTTATATGGGGGAAATAATTCACCCCTCCACTTT.